The clone carrying this T cell receptor (beta chain) was seen ten or more times. The source of the sample is a study of identical twins. A single record per CDR3 protein comes from TCRdb applying MiXCR to the 5' RACE reads. The table shows about 530,000 distinct CDR3 sequences, with over 12% occurring only once. A further study also used this sample, focusing on yellow fever vaccine responses in identical twins. As reported in that work: Each twin's T cell response to the vaccine was reported to look partly convergent and partly personalized.

The TCR originated in a woman between 18 and 29 years old in good health. Sequenced material: CD4+ T cells sorted from blood.

The CDR3 is CASSLPGSREQFF. CDR3 DNA: TGCGCCAGCAGCCTACCAGGGTCGCGGGAGCAGTTCTTC. The chain has TRBV5-1 and TRBJ2-1; a weak D match, TRBD1 (5 bases). The CDR3 runs 13 residues. Germline V CDR1 and CDR2: SGHRS, YFSETQ. V was clipped by 4 bases and J by 10 bases, with 15 bases between them.